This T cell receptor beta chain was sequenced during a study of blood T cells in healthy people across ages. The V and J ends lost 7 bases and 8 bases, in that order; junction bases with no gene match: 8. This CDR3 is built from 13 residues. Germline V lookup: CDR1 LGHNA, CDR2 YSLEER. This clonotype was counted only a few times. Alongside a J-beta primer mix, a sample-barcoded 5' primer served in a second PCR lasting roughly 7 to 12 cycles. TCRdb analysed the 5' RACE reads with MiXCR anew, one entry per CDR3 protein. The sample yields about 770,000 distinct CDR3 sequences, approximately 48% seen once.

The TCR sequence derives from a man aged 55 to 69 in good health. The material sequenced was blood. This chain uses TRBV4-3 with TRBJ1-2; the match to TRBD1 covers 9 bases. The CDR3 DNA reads TGCGCCAGCAACCCCGGGACAGGGCACGGCTACACCTTC. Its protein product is CASNPGTGHGYTF.